This T cell receptor (beta chain) was recorded in a study of blood T cell repertoires in COVID-19. Assay used: immunoSEQ multiplex PCR; TCRdb lists only in-frame clones, some missing. The sample records 250,000 to 400,000 clones, about 85% being singletons. Between the trimmed V and J ends, which lost 5 bases and 3 bases, there was a span of 10 bases. The germline CDR1 and CDR2 sequences are MNHEY and SVGAGI. The CDR3 extends over 13 amino acids. This sequence originates from a woman aged 25-40 years who had been exposed to COVID-19. The chain couples TRBV6-5 to TRBJ1-2; perhaps TRBD1 as D (5 bases). The sample was PBMCs or T cells enriched from blood (not recorded which). CDR3 in amino acids: CASSKSQDYGYTF. As DNA, the CDR3 is TGTGCCAGCAGTAAATCACAGGACTATGGCTACACCTTC.